The sequence of this T cell receptor beta chain was determined in a study of blood T cell repertoires in COVID-19. The repertoire was sequenced with immunoSEQ multiplex PCR; TCRdb's copy has only in-frame clones and lacks some. The table has approximately 150,000 clones, over 80% seen once. The sample holds a few counts of this clone. The TCR was taken from a man aged 30 to 45 with COVID-19, enrolled during active disease. The sequenced sample was peripheral blood.

CDR3 sequence (DNA): TGCGCCAGCAATGGGGGGACGAACACTGAAGCTTTCTTT. Its translation is CASNGGTNTEAFF. The rearrangement uses TRBV10-2 and TRBJ1-1; possibly TRBD1 for D (5 bases). Per the germline V gene, CDR1 is WSHSY and CDR2 is SAAADI. Between the trimmed V and J ends, which lost 7 bases and 1 base, there was a span of 10 bases. The CDR3 spans 13 residues.